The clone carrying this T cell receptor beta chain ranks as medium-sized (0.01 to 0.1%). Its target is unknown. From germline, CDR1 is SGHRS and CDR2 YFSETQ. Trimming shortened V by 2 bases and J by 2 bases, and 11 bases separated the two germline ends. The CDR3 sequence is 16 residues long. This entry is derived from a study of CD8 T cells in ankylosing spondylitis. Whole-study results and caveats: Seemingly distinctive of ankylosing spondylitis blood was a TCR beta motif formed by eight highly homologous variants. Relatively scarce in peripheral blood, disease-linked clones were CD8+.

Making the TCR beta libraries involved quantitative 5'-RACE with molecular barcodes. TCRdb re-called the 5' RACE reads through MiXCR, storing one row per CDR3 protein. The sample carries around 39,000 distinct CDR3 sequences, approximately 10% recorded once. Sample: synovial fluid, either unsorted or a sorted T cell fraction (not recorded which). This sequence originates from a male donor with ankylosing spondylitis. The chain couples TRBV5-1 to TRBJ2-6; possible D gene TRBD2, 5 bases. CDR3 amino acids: CASSFTRTTGANVLTF. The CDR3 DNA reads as TGCGCCAGCAGCTTTACTAGGACGACTGGGGCCAACGTCCTGACTTTC. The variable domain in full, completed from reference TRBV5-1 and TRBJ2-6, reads KAGVTQTPRYLIKTRGQQVTLSCSPISGHRSVSWYQQTPGQGLQFLFEYFSETQRNKGNFPGRFSGRQFSNSRSEMNVSTLELGDSALYLCASSFTRTTGANVLTFGAGSRLTVL.